Presented here are 5 T cell receptor beta chains from one specimen sequenced in a study of T cell responses to AZD1222 COVID-19 vaccine. This table comes from immunoSEQ multiplex PCR, and its TCRdb copy is limited to in-frame clones, with some not included. This sample has some 190,000 clones; approximately 89% occur once, and the top ten carry 1.5% to 2%. This specimen consisted of peripheral blood, obtained 28 days after the second AZD1222 dose. The source is an adult who received the AZD1222 COVID-19 vaccine.

This clone has only a few counts. The J gene is TRBJ1-4, the V gene TRBV13; TRBD1 matches at 7 bases. V shed 5 bases and J 8 bases; nucleotides not matched to a gene: 11. Germline V gene lookup returns CDR1 PRHDT and CDR2 FYEKMQ (reference sequence). This CDR3 spans 15 amino acids. The CDR3 here is CASSRYETGTEKLFF. In DNA form, the CDR3 reads TGTGCCAGCAGCCGGTATGAGACAGGGACCGAAAAACTGTTTTTT.

The chain is built from TRBV27 and TRBJ1-1, with a weak D call TRBD1 (5 bases). This CDR3 contains 12 residues. V shed 6 bases and J shed 8 bases, with 13 bases lying between them. Germline V gene sequence: CDR1 MNHEY, CDR2 SMNVEV (reference sequence). The CDR3 sequence: CASSSGGMEAFF. The CDR3 nucleotides are TGTGCCAGCAGCTCCGGGGGGATGGAAGCTTTCTTT.

The chain uses TRBV11-2 and TRBJ1-2, with D perhaps matching TRBD1 (6 bases). This CDR3 is 14 amino acids long. V gave up 7 bases and J gave up 0 bases, with 12 bases separating them. Germline CDR1 is SGHAT and CDR2 is FQNNGV. In DNA, the CDR3 is TGTGCCAGCAAGGGGGGGCCCACTAACTATGGCTACACCTTC. Its translation is CASKGGPTNYGYTF.

The rearrangement links TRBV6-2 or TRBV6-3 to TRBJ1-4, with D perhaps TRBD1 (5 bases). V lost 2 bases, J lost 5 bases, and 9 bases lay in between. In germline, CDR1 is MNHEY, CDR2 SVGEGT. This CDR3 comprises 14 residues. CDR3 sequence (DNA): TGTGCCAGCAGTTACGGCAGGGCAAATGAAAAACTGTTTTTT. The encoded protein is CASSYGRANEKLFF.

This chain links TRBV4-1 with TRBJ2-5, with no clear D. Germline assignment: CDR1 MGHRA and CDR2 YSYEKL. V was trimmed by 6 bases and J by 1 base, leaving 15 bases between them. The CDR3 is 15 residues long. The CDR3 loop reads CASSQPLRAQETQYF. As DNA, the CDR3 is TGCGCCAGCAGTCAACCGCTTCGCGCCCAAGAGACCCAGTACTTC.